The rows below give T cell receptor beta chains drawn from one sample of a study of T cell responses to AZD1222 COVID-19 vaccine. TCRdb keeps only in-frame clones here, not all; method: immunoSEQ multiplex PCR. This sample has more than 90,000 clones, with 88% found just once. Sequencing used peripheral blood, obtained 28 days after the second AZD1222 dose. The receptors were sampled from an adult who received the AZD1222 COVID-19 vaccine. The CDR3 runs from the conserved cysteine through the conserved F or W. The order of the fields is J gene, V gene, clone size, D gene, CDR3 protein, CDR3 DNA. A D gene is named only where the DNA matches it firmly. Clone sizes are given selectively: once, few, many, or a class where the clone is expanded.

>TRBJ1-2|TRBV29-1|NA|TRBD1
CSVQQGIYGYTF
TGCAGCGTACAACAGGGGATCTATGGCTACACCTTC
>TRBJ2-1|TRBV7-8|NA|TRBD1
CASTLRDRGREQFF
TGTGCCAGCACCTTAAGGGACAGGGGGCGCGAGCAGTTCTTC
>TRBJ2-2|TRBV7-9|once|NA
CASSSLNTAGELFF
TGTGCCAGCAGCTCCCTCAATACCGCCGGGGAGCTGTTTTTT
>TRBJ2-1|TRBV19|NA|NA
CASRSTYNEQFF
TGTGCCAGTAGGAGCACGTACAATGAGCAGTTCTTC
>TRBJ2-1|TRBV10-1|once|NA
CASRRDMNNEQFF
TGCGCCAGCAGACGAGATATGAACAATGAGCAGTTCTTC
>TRBJ1-1|TRBV6-5|NA|NA
CASSYGQLNTEAFF
TGTGCCAGCAGTTACGGACAGCTGAACACTGAAGCTTTCTTT
>TRBJ2-7|TRBV9|NA|NA
CASSPQGGSYEQYF
TGTGCCAGCAGCCCTCAGGGTGGTTCGTACGAGCAGTACTTC
>TRBJ2-1|TRBV10-1|NA|TRBD2
CASSSTSGLFNNEQFF
TGCGCCAGCAGTTCGACTAGCGGGCTGTTCAACAATGAGCAGTTCTTC
>TRBJ2-7|TRBV18|NA|NA
CASSPSPSSYEQYF
TGTGCCAGCTCCCCTTCCCCCAGCTCCTACGAGCAGTACTTC
>TRBJ1-2|TRBV7-2|NA|TRBD1
CASSTGTGVEGGYTF
TGTGCCAGCAGCACCGGGACAGGGGTAGAGGGTGGCTACACCTTC
>TRBJ2-7|TRBV4-2|once|NA
CASSQELGTIYEQYF
TGTGCCAGCAGCCAAGAGCTTGGGACCATTTACGAGCAGTACTTC
>TRBJ2-7|TRBV6-1|once|NA
CASSEVGAAYEQYF
TGTGCCAGCAGTGAAGTCGGGGCCGCCTACGAGCAGTACTTC
>TRBJ2-1|TRBV5-1|NA|NA
CAFAKGGMRNEQFF
TGCGCCTTCGCGAAGGGCGGGATGAGGAATGAGCAGTTCTTC